This T cell receptor (beta chain) came from a study of T-cell memory formation after mild COVID-19. TCRdb re-called the 5' RACE reads through MiXCR, storing one row per CDR3 protein. The sample includes approximately 340,000 distinct CDR3 sequences, roughly 13% of them seen just once. This clonotype was picked up a small number of times. The antigen is not known. Whole-study findings and limits: Later expanders leaned CD4+, whereas clones that contracted between day 15 and 85 were balanced CD4/CD8. Whether day 37 second-wave clones are SARS-CoV-2-specific was not confirmed. Contracting CD4+ clones were located mainly in CM and EM, and CD8+ clones in EMRA. Cross-reactive memory appears to have joined, as suggested by some responding clones showing up in pre-infection memory.

The germline V gene has CDR1 SGHDT and CDR2 YYEEEE. This CDR3 contains 14 residues. The V and J ends lost 2 bases and 4 bases respectively, with 12 bases between them. This sequence was found in a man aged 18 to 30 who had mild COVID-19 (a few samples of this study predate the infection). Cell type and time point are not known. Sample: PBMCs or a T cell subset sorted from them (not recorded which). The chain couples TRBV5-6 to TRBJ1-2; possibly TRBD1 for D (6 bases). For the CDR3, the DNA is TGTGCCAGCAGCTTTAGGGGGGCGAGCTATGGCTACACCTTC. It codes for CASSFRGASYGYTF.